What follows are 5 T cell receptor beta chains derived from one specimen sequenced in a study of Graves' ophthalmopathy and Graves' hyperthyroidism. Amplification of the TCR beta CDR3 regions used RNA transcripts (as template). HTBI primers primed a first-round RT-PCR, and a second-round multiplex PCR followed. TCRdb re-derived calls from the multiplex PCR reads in MiXCR, one entry per CDR3 protein. The profile shows a few hundred thousand distinct CDR3 sequences, 15% to 17% of them singletons. Source material: peripheral blood. The receptors were gathered from a woman aged 18-29 years with stable Graves' hyperthyroidism.

The V call is TRBV20-1, the J call TRBJ2-5; 8 nucleotides agree with TRBD2. In germline, CDR1 is DFQATT, CDR2 SNEGSKA (reference sequence). With 1 base clipped from V and 2 bases from J, the junction kept 6 bases outside the gene matches. The CDR3 spans 15 residues. In DNA form, the CDR3 reads TGCAGTGCTAGAGCGGGGCGGGGGGCTCAAGAGACCCAGTACTTC. It specifies CSARAGRGAQETQYF.

J is TRBJ2-5 and V is TRBV7-8; 11 bases map to TRBD1. CDR3 length: 14 residues. Germline trimming cut 5 bases from V and 4 bases from J; bases unmatched to any gene: 3. CDR1 SGHVS and CDR2 FQNEAQ come from the germline V gene. The CDR3 spells CASSKGTGGETQYF. CDR3 DNA: TGTGCCAGCAGCAAGGGGACAGGGGGAGAGACCCAGTACTTC.

This clonotype was detected many times. The chain couples TRBV5-1 to TRBJ1-1; D is unresolved. The CDR3 loop spans 14 amino acids. The V end lost 3 bases, the J end lost 7 bases, and 16 bases lay between the germline ends. Looked up from germline, CDR1 is SGHRS and CDR2 is YFSETQ. The CDR3 bases are TGCGCCAGCAGCTCAGCGCCGGGGTTGGGTGAAGCTTTCTTT. Translation gives CASSSAPGLGEAFF.

The sample holds many counts of this clonotype. The chain couples TRBV7-3 to TRBJ2-5; the D gene could be TRBD1 or TRBD2 (6 bases each). The V and J ends lost 1 base and 1 base respectively, with 10 bases between them. Germline-derived CDR1 and CDR2 are SGHTA and FQGTGA. The CDR3 totals 15 residues. Here the CDR3 reads CASSLKQGGQETQYF. The CDR3 nucleotides are TGTGCCAGCAGCTTAAAACAGGGAGGCCAAGAGACCCAGTACTTC.

This clonotype was recorded at least ten times. One end of the junction is discordant with germline, which a read error may explain. The rearrangement links TRBV27 to TRBJ2-4; TRBD1 agrees at 9 bases. Looked up from germline, CDR1 is MNHEY and CDR2 is SMNVEV (reference sequence). The CDR3 is 17 amino acids. The CDR3 sequence: CASSLGGDRVTKNIKYF. Written as DNA, the CDR3 is TGTGCCAGCAGTTTAGGGGGGGACAGGGTTACCAAAAACATTAAGTACTTC.